This entry lists 22 T cell receptor beta chains sequenced from one sample in a study of blood T cell repertoires in COVID-19. Measured with immunoSEQ multiplex PCR; TCRdb has only the in-frame clones, and not every one. In the table there are over 100,000 clones, roughly nine tenths of which are singletons. The sample taken for sequencing was peripheral blood. Receptors originate from a man aged 40-55 years with acute or convalescent COVID-19.

The CDR3 nucleotides are TGTGCCAGCACCCTGGACAGTTTCTCCACCTACGAGCAGTACTTC. Protein: CASTLDSFSTYEQYF. The chain couples TRBV7-2 to TRBJ2-7; a weak D match, TRBD1 (6 bases). Germline CDR1 and CDR2: SGHTA and FQGNSA. V lost 7 bases to trimming and J lost 2 bases, with 18 bases between them. The CDR3 is 15 residues long. Combining the CDR3 with reference TRBV7-2 and TRBJ2-7 gives the whole variable domain GAGVSQSPSNKVTEKGKDVELRCDPISGHTALYWYRQSLGQGLEFLIYFQGNSAPDKSGLPSDRFSAERTGGSVSTLTIQRTQQEDSAVYLCASTLDSFSTYEQYFGPGTRLTVT.

The gene calls are TRBV15 and TRBJ2-7, with TRBD2 identical over 12 bases. Trimming at V came to 4 bases and at J to 12 bases, leaving 13 bases not matched to a gene. This CDR3 is 15 amino acids long. Germline-derived CDR1 and CDR2 are LNHNV and YYDKDF (reference sequence). The CDR3: CATSKSFGLAGFGYF. DNA of the CDR3: TGTGCCACCAGCAAATCATTCGGACTAGCGGGGTTCGGGTACTTC.

The V gene is TRBV5-8, the J gene TRBJ2-7; maybe TRBD1 (6 bases). From germline, CDR1 is SGHTS and CDR2 YDEGEE. Deletions cut 4 bases from V and 1 base from J, with 15 bases between. The CDR3 is 15 residues long. The chain's CDR3 is CASSPRDMISYEQYF. DNA of the CDR3: TGTGCCAGCAGCCCCCGGGACATGATATCCTACGAGCAGTACTTC. Complete variable domain (other parts from reference TRBV5-8 and TRBJ2-7): EAGVTQSPTHLIKTRGQQATLRCSPISGHTSVYWYQQALGLGLQFLLWYDEGEERNRGNFPPRFSGRQFPNYSSELNVNALELEDSALYLCASSPRDMISYEQYFGPGTRLTVT.

V is TRBV29-1 and J is TRBJ2-1, with 13 positions matching TRBD2. Per the germline V gene, CDR1 is SQVTM and CDR2 is ANQGSEA. V dropped 8 bases and J dropped 6; count of bases not matched to a gene: 4. The CDR3 loop spans 13 amino acids. CDR3 nucleotide sequence: TGCAGCCTCTGGACTAGCGGGGGCAATGAGCAGTTCTTC. Translated, it gives CSLWTSGGNEQFF.

The chain links TRBV20-1 to TRBJ1-1; a weak D match, TRBD1 (5 bases). The CDR3 extends over 11 amino acids. Germline V gives CDR1 DFQATT, CDR2 SNEGSKA (reference sequence). Trimming took 6 bases from V and 7 from J, leaving 12 bases between them. CDR3: CSAMGQFEAFF. CDR3 in DNA: TGCAGTGCCATGGGGCAGTTTGAAGCTTTCTTT.

The gene calls are TRBV4-3 and TRBJ2-7; D is ambiguous. CDR3 length: 15 amino acids. V lost 0 bases, J lost 2 bases, and 11 bases lay in between. From germline, CDR1 is LGHNA and CDR2 YSLEER. The CDR3 nucleotides are TGCGCCAGCAGCCAAGAAGACCAGGCAACCTACGAGCAGTACTTC. It translates to CASSQEDQATYEQYF.

This rearrangement joins TRBV9 to TRBJ1-1, with D possibly TRBD1 on 6 matching bases. V was clipped by 2 bases and J by 1 base, with 9 bases between them. Germline CDR1 reads SGDLS; CDR2 reads YYNGEE. The CDR3 is 14 amino acids. This CDR3 reads CASSVTGKNTEAFF. In DNA, the CDR3 is TGTGCCAGCAGCGTTACAGGGAAGAACACTGAAGCTTTCTTT. The variable domain in full, with the rest retrieved from reference TRBV9 and TRBJ1-1, is DSGVTQTPKHLITATGQRVTLRCSPRSGDLSVYWYQQSLDQGLQFLIQYYNGEERAKGNILERFSAQQFPDLHSELNLSSLELGDSALYFCASSVTGKNTEAFFGQGTRLTVV.

The chain recombines TRBV7-2 with TRBJ2-1; D is perhaps TRBD2 (7 bases). CDR3 length: 14 amino acids. CDR1 is SGHTA, CDR2 FQGNSA, per germline. V lost 3 bases to trimming and J lost 5 bases, with 11 bases between them. The CDR3 DNA reads TGTGCCAGCAGCTTGAGGGGGAGGGACAATGAGCAGTTCTTC. Translated: CASSLRGRDNEQFF.

The chain joins TRBV5-1 to TRBJ1-1, with 7 positions matching TRBD1. The CDR3 totals 13 residues. V gave up 4 bases and J gave up 5 bases; unmatched junction bases: 5. The V gene's germline CDR1 is SGHRS and CDR2 YFSETQ. The CDR3 coding sequence is TGCGCCAGCAGCACTCAGACAGGGACTGAAGCTTTCTTT. This gives the protein CASSTQTGTEAFF.

This sequence joins TRBV6-6 and TRBJ1-4, with 7 bases identical to TRBD1. CDR1 and CDR2 (germline): MNHNY, SVGAGI (reference sequence). V lost 2 bases and J lost 8; bases outside the gene matches: 5. This CDR3 has 14 amino acids. CDR3 sequence: CASSYRGRVEKLFF. CDR3 bases: TGTGCCAGCAGTTACAGGGGGCGAGTCGAAAAACTGTTTTTT.

The gene calls are TRBV27 and TRBJ2-1; perhaps TRBD2 as D (5 bases). CDR1 is MNHEY, CDR2 SMNVEV, per germline (reference sequence). The CDR3 loop spans 12 amino acids. Trimming took 7 bases from V and 8 from J, leaving 12 bases between them. CDR3 nucleotides: TGTGCCAGCACCCATGGAGGCGATGAGCAGTTCTTC. Translating gives CASTHGGDEQFF.

V and J are TRBV25-1 and TRBJ1-4; D uncertain. This CDR3 comprises 15 residues. Germline CDR1 is MGHDK and CDR2 is SYGVNS. Trimming took 0 bases from V and 0 from J, leaving 5 bases between them. Here the CDR3 reads CASSEYWPTNEKLFF. Written as DNA, the CDR3 is TGTGCCAGCAGTGAATATTGGCCAACTAATGAAAAACTGTTTTTT.

The count of this clone is one. The genes are TRBV5-5 and TRBJ1-4; no firm D call. Germline CDR1 is SGHKS and CDR2 is YYEKEE (reference sequence). The CDR3 is 16 amino acids. Trimming stripped 2 bases from V and 2 bases from J, with 13 bases between. The CDR3 loop reads CASSFGASPTNEKLFF. The DNA for the CDR3 is TGTGCCAGCAGCTTTGGAGCTTCCCCCACTAATGAAAAACTGTTTTTT.

The gene calls are TRBV29-1 and TRBJ1-2, with 9 nucleotides matching TRBD1. Germline-derived CDR1 and CDR2 are SQVTM and ANQGSEA. Trimming at V came to 5 bases and at J to 8 bases, leaving 12 bases not matched to a gene. The CDR3 is 14 residues long. The CDR3 DNA reads TGCAGCGTTCTGAGTGCGGACAGGGGAAAAGGCTACACCTTC. Amino acid sequence: CSVLSADRGKGYTF.

This chain links TRBV5-1 with TRBJ2-2, with TRBD2 matching over 11 bases. Germline values: CDR1 SGHRS, CDR2 YFSETQ. The CDR3 contains 16 residues. V lost 2 bases and J lost 2; bases outside the gene matches: 2. For the CDR3, the DNA is TGCGCCAGCAGCTTAGGGACTAGCGGAAACACCGGGGAGCTGTTTTTT. Protein product: CASSLGTSGNTGELFF.

The chain carries TRBV19 and TRBJ1-1; TRBD1 matches 9 bases. Germline V lookup: CDR1 LNHDA, CDR2 SQIVND (reference sequence). The CDR3 runs 13 residues. The V segment lost 6 bases and the J segment 3 bases; nucleotides outside the gene matches: 2. Here the CDR3 reads CASRYRGHTEAFF. The CDR3 DNA is TGTGCCAGTAGGTACAGGGGGCACACTGAAGCTTTCTTT.

The chain joins TRBV19 to TRBJ1-4; a possible D gene is TRBD1 (6 bases). Germline V gene lookup returns CDR1 LNHDA and CDR2 SQIVND (reference sequence). This CDR3 comprises 15 residues. The germline V and J ends were trimmed by 5 bases and 8 bases, with 18 bases remaining between them. The CDR3 is CASSPSGHRDEKLFF. Written as DNA, the CDR3 is TGTGCCAGTAGTCCCTCGGGACATAGGGACGAAAAACTGTTTTTT. The full variable domain, rest sourced from reference TRBV19 and TRBJ1-4, is DGGITQSPKYLFRKEGQNVTLSCEQNLNHDAMYWYRQDPGQGLRLIYYSQIVNDFQKGDIAEGYSVSREKKESFPLTVTSAQKNPTAFYLCASSPSGHRDEKLFFGSGTQLSVL.

The chain is built from TRBV5-1 and TRBJ1-4, with 8 bases lining up with TRBD1. V lost 3 bases, J lost 3 bases, and 1 base stayed unmatched. This CDR3 comprises 14 residues. The germline CDR1 and CDR2 sequences are SGHRS and YFSETQ. The CDR3 bases are TGCGCCAGCAGCTCGGACAGGGCTAATGAAAAACTGTTTTTT. Residues: CASSSDRANEKLFF.

The rearrangement links TRBV23-1 to TRBJ1-5, with a weak D call TRBD1 (5 bases). Being an ORF, TRBV23-1 has a function that is uncertain. This CDR3 region has 19 residues. The V and J ends lost 0 bases and 2 bases respectively, with 20 bases between them. CDR3 residues: CASSQSCGADNIGNQPQHF. The CDR3 nucleotides read TGCGCCAGCAGTCAATCATGCGGGGCGGACAACATTGGCAATCAGCCCCAGCATTTT.

The chain recombines TRBV10-2 with TRBJ2-3; D is possibly TRBD1 (5 bases). This CDR3 is 14 amino acids long. Trimming took 2 bases from V and 4 from J, leaving 10 bases between them. CDR1 is WSHSY, CDR2 SAAADI, per germline. CDR3: CASSEIRESDTQYF. The CDR3 nucleotides are TGCGCCAGCAGTGAGATCAGGGAATCAGATACGCAGTATTTT.

CDR3 DNA sequence: TGTGCCAGCTCTCGGGACAGTACCGATCAGCCCCAGCATTTT. It translates to CASSRDSTDQPQHF. The V gene is TRBV18, the J gene TRBJ1-5; 7 bases align to TRBD1. Germline V gene data show CDR1 as KGHSH and CDR2 as LQKENI. Trimming cost V 6 bases and J 5 bases; bases outside gene matches: 7. The length of the CDR3 is 14 residues.

This clone occurred a few times. This chain joins TRBV5-6 and TRBJ1-5; possibly TRBD1 for D (6 bases). Trimming removed 0 bases from V and 0 bases from J, with 10 bases in between. From germline, CDR1 is SGHDT and CDR2 YYEEEE. The length of the CDR3 is 16 residues. CDR3 sequence reads: CASSLVGAHSNQPQHF. The CDR3 DNA sequence: TGTGCCAGCAGCTTGGTGGGGGCCCATAGCAATCAGCCCCAGCATTTT.